This TCR beta chain was sequenced in a study of cytomegalovirus exposure and HLA in healthy donors. About this clone: Its antigen is undetermined.

General study results and limits: Evidence from a later analysis indicated that most CMV-associated TCR beta chains looked HLA-restricted. High specificity and sensitivity for cytomegalovirus status were reported for the classifier.

Both 60 Vbeta primers and 13 Jbeta primers went into the PCR. Produced via immunoSEQ multiplex PCR; TCRdb's table is partial and in-frame only. Of under 150,000 clones in the sample, roughly 84% are singletons; the top ten hold more than 2%. Trimming cost V 0 bases and J 5 bases; bases outside gene matches: 0. The CDR3 consists of 13 residues. CDR1 and CDR2 from the germline V gene are SSHAT and FNYEAQ (reference sequence). V usage is TRBV7-7 and J usage is TRBJ2-5; 7 bases match TRBD1. The sample comprised PBMCs. This TCR came from a boy aged 2-9 years in good health and CMV-seronegative. The CDR3 DNA follows: TGTGCCAGCAGCTTAGCCAGGGGGGAGACCCAGTACTTC. Amino acids: CASSLARGETQYF.